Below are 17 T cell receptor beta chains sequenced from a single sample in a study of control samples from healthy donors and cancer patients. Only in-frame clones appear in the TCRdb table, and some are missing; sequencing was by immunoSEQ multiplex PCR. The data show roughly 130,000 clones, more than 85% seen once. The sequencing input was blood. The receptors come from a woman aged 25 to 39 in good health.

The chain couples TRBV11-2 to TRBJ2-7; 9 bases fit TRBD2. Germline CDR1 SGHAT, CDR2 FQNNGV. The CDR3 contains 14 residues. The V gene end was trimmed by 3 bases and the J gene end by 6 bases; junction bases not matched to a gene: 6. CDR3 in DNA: TGTGCCAGCAGCTTCTCCCCGACTAGCGGCGAGCAGTACTTC. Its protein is CASSFSPTSGEQYF. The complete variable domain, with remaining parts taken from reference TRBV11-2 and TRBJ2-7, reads EAGVAQSPRYKIIEKRQSVAFWCNPISGHATLYWYQQILGQGPKLLIQFQNNGVVDDSQLPKDRFSAERLKGVDSTLKIQPAKLEDSAVYLCASSFSPTSGEQYFGPGTRLTVT.

This CDR3 is CASSLDGSNSPLHF. In DNA, the CDR3 is TGCGCCAGCAGCTTGGACGGGTCCAATTCACCCCTCCACTTT. The rearrangement links TRBV5-1 to TRBJ1-6; D is unclear. The ends were cut back, 0 bases at V and 7 bases at J, with 8 bases in the middle. Germline V gene data show CDR1 as SGHRS and CDR2 as YFSETQ. The CDR3 contains 14 residues.

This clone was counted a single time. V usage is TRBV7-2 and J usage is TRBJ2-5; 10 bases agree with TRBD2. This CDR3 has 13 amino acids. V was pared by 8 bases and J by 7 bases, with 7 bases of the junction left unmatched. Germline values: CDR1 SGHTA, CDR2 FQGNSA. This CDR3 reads CASHSGTSVTQYF. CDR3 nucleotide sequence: TGTGCCAGCCATTCCGGGACTAGCGTGACCCAGTACTTC.

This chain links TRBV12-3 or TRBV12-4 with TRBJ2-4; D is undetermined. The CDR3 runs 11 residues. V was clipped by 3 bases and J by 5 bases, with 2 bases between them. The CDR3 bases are TGTGCCAGCAGTTTTGAAAACATTCAGTACTTC. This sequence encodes CASSFENIQYF.

The CDR3 DNA reads as TGTGCCAGCAGTCCCCAGGGTAAGGGCCTCTACAATGAGCAGTTCTTC. Its protein is CASSPQGKGLYNEQFF. The chain has TRBV27 and TRBJ2-1, with TRBD1 as a possible D gene (5 bases). Germline CDR1 is MNHEY and CDR2 is SMNVEV (reference sequence). Trimming cost V 5 bases and J 3 bases, with 17 bases left between them. The CDR3 extends over 16 amino acids.

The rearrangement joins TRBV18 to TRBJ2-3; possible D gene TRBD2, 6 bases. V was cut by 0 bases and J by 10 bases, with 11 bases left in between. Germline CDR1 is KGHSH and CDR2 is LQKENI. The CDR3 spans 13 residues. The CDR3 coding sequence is TGTGCCAGCTCACCACCGACTAGTCAGTCGCAGTATTTT. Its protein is CASSPPTSQSQYF.

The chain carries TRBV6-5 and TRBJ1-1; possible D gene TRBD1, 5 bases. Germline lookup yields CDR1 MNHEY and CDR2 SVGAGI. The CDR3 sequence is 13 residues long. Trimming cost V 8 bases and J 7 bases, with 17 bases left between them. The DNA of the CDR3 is TGTGCCAGCCAAATCCCAGGGTCGTTTGAAGCTTTCTTT. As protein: CASQIPGSFEAFF.

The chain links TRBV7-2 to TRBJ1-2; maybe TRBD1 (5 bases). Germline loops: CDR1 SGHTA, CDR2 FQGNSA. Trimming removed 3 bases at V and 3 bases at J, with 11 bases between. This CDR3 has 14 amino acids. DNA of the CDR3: TGTGCCAGCAGCTTGTCAGGAGGGGACTATGGCTACACCTTC. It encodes CASSLSGGDYGYTF.

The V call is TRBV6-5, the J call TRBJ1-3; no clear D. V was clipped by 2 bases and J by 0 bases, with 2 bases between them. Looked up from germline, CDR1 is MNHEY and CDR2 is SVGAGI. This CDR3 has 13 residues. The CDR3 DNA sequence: TGTGCCAGCAGTTACGGCTCTGGAAACACCATATATTTT. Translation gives CASSYGSGNTIYF.

The CDR3 sequence is CASSYGTGEAFF. The CDR3 coding sequence is TGTGCCAGCTCATATGGGACAGGGGAAGCTTTCTTT. This sequence joins TRBV18 and TRBJ1-1; the match to TRBD1 covers 9 bases. The V gene's germline CDR1 is KGHSH and CDR2 LQKENI. The CDR3 extends over 12 amino acids. V lost 5 bases and J lost 8; bases outside the gene matches: 3. Drawing the rest from reference TRBV18 and TRBJ1-1, the complete variable domain is NAGVMQNPRHLVRRRGQEARLRCSPMKGHSHVYWYRQLPEEGLKFMVYLQKENIIDESGMPKERFSAEFPKEGPSILRIQQVVRGDSAAYFCASSYGTGEAFFGQGTRLTVV.

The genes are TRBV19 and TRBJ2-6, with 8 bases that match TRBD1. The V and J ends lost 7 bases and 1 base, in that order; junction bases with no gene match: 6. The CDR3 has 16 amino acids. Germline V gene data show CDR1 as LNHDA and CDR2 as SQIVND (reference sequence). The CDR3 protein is CASTPGGRSGANVLTF. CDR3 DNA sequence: TGTGCCAGTACGCCAGGGGGCAGATCTGGGGCCAACGTCCTGACTTTC.

CDR3 residues: CASSFPGRGQPQHF. The CDR3 DNA is TGTGCCAGCAGTTTCCCCGGCAGGGGACAGCCCCAGCATTTT. The V call is TRBV28, the J call TRBJ1-5; TRBD1 is a possible D gene (6 bases). The CDR3 totals 14 residues. The germline V gene has CDR1 MDHEN and CDR2 SYDVKM. Trimming removed 3 bases at V and 7 bases at J, with 13 bases between.

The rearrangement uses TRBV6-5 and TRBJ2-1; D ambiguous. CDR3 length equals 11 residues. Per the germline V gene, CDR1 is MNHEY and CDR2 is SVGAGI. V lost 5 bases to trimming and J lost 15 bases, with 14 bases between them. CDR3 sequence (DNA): TGTGCCAGCAGTAATACCGGGCTGGCGTTCTTC. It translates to CASSNTGLAFF.

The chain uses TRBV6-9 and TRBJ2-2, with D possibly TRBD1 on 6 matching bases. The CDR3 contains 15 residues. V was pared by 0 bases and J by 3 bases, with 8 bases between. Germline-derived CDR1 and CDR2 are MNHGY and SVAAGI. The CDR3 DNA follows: TGTGCCAGCAGTTATTCCCACAGGGACACCGGGGAGCTGTTTTTT. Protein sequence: CASSYSHRDTGELFF.

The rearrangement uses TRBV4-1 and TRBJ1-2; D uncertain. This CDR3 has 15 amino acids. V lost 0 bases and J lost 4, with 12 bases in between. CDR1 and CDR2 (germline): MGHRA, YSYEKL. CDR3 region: CASSQDNDILYGYTF. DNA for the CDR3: TGCGCCAGCAGCCAAGATAATGACATCCTCTATGGCTACACCTTC.

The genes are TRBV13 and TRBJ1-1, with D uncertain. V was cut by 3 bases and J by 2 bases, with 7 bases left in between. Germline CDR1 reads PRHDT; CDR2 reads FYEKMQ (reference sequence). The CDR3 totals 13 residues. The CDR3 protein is CASSFRGNTEAFF. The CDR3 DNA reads TGTGCCAGCAGCTTCCGGGGTAACACTGAAGCTTTCTTT.

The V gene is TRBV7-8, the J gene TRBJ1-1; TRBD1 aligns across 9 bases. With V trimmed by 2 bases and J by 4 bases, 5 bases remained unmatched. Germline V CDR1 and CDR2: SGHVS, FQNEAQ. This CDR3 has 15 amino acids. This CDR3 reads CASSLSGQGGTEAFF. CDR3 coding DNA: TGTGCCAGCAGCTTATCGGGACAGGGTGGCACTGAAGCTTTCTTT. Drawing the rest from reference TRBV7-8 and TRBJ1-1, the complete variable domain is GAGVSQSPRYKVAKRGQDVALRCDPISGHVSLFWYQQALGQGPEFLTYFQNEAQLDKSGLPSDRFFAERPEGSVSTLKIQRTQQEDSAVYLCASSLSGQGGTEAFFGQGTRLTVV.